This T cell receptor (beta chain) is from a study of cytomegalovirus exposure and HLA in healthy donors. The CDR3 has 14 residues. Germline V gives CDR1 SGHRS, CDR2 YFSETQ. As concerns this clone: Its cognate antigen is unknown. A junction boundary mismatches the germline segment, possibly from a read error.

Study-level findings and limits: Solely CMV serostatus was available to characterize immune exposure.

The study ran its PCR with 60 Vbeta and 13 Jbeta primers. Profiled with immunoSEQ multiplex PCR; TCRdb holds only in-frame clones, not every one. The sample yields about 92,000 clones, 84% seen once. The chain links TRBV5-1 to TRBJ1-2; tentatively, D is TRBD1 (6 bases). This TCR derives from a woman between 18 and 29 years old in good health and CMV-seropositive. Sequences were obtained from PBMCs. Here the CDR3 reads CASRLAAGAHGYTF. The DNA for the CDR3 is TGCGCCAGCAGATTGGCGGCAGGGGCTCATGGCTACACCTTC.